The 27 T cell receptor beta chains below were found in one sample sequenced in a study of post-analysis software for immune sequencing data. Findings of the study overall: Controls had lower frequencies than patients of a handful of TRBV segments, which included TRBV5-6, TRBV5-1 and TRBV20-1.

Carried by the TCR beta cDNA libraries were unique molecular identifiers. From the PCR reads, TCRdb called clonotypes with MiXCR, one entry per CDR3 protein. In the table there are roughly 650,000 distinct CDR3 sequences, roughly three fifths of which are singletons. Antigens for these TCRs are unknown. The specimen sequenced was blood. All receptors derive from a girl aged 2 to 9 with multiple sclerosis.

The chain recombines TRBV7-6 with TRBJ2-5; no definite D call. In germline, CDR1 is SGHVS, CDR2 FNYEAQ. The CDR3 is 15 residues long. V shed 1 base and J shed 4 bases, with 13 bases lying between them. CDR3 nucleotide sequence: TGTGCCAGCAGCTTAGACACCCCAATGGGAGAGACCCAGTACTTC. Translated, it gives CASSLDTPMGETQYF.

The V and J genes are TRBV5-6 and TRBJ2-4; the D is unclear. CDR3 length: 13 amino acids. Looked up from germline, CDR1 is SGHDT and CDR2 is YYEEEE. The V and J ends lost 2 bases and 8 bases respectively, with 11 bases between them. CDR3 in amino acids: CASSLRLLDIQYF. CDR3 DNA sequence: TGTGCCAGCAGCTTAAGGCTTTTGGACATTCAGTACTTC.

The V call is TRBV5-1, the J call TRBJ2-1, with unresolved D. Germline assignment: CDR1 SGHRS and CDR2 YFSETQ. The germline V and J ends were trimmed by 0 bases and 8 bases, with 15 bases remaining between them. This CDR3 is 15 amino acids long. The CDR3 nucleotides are TGCGCCAGCAGCTTGGACGCCTTGGATATTTATGAGCAGTTCTTC. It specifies CASSLDALDIYEQFF.

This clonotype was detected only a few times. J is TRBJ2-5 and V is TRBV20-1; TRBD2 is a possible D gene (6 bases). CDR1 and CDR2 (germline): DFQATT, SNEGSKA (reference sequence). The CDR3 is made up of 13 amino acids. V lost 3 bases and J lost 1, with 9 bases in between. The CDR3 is CSARREVQETQYF. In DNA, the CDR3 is TGCAGTGCTAGGAGGGAGGTCCAAGAGACCCAGTACTTC.

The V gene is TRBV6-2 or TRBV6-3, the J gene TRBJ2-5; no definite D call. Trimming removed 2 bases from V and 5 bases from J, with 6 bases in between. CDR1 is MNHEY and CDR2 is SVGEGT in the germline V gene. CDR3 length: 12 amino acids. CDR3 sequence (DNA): TGTGCCAGCAGTTACCTACGGGAGACCCAGTACTTC. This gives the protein CASSYLRETQYF.

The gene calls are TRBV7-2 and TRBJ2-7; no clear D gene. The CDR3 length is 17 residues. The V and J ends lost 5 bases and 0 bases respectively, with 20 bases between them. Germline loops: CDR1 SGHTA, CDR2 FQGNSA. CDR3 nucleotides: TGTGCCAGCAGCCCCAGCCTACCCATCGGCTACTCCTACGAGCAGTACTTC. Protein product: CASSPSLPIGYSYEQYF.

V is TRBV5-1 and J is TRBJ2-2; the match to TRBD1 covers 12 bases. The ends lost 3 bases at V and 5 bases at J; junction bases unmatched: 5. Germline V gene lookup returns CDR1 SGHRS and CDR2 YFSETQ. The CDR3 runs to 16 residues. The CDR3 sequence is CASSSLGQGATGELFF. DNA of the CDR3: TGCGCCAGCAGCTCCTTGGGACAGGGGGCAACCGGGGAGCTGTTTTTT.

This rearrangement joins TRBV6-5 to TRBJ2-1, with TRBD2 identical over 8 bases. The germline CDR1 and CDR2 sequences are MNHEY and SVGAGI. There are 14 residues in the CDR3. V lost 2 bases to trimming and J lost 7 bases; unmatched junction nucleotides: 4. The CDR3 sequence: CASSYVASGNEQFF. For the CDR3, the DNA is TGTGCCAGCAGTTACGTCGCTAGCGGGAATGAGCAGTTCTTC.

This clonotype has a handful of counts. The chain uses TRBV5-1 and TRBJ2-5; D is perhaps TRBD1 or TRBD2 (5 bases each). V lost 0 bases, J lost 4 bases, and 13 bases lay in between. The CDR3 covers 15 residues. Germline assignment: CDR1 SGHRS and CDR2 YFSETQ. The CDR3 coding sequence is TGCGCCAGCAGCTTGGTGGCCCAGAGGGGAGAGACCCAGTACTTC. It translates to CASSLVAQRGETQYF.

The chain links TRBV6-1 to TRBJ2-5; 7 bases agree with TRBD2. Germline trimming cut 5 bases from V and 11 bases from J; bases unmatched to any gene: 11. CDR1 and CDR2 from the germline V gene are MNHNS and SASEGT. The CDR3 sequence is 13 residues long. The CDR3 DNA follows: TGTGCCAGCAGTAACGGGGGGACCGTGGAGCAGTACTTC. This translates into CASSNGGTVEQYF.

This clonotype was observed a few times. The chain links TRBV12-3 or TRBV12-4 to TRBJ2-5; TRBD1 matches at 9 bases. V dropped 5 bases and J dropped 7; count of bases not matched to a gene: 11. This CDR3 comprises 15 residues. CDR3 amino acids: CASSLGQGRSGTQYF. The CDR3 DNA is TGTGCCAGCAGTCTCGGACAGGGGCGAAGCGGGACCCAGTACTTC.

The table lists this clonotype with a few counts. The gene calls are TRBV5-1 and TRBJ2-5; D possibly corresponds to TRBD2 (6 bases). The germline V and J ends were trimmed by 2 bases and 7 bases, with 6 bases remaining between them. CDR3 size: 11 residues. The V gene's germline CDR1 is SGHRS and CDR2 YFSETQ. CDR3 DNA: TGCGCCAGCAGCTTAGCGGGGACCCAGTACTTC. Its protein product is CASSLAGTQYF. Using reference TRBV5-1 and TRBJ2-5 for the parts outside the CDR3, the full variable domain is KAGVTQTPRYLIKTRGQQVTLSCSPISGHRSVSWYQQTPGQGLQFLFEYFSETQRNKGNFPGRFSGRQFSNSRSEMNVSTLELGDSALYLCASSLAGTQYFGPGTRLLVL.

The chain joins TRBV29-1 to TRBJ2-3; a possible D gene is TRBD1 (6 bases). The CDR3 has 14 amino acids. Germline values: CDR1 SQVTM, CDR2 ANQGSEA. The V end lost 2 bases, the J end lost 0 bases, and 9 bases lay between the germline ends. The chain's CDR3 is CSVELGASTDTQYF. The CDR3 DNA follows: TGCAGCGTTGAATTGGGGGCTAGCACAGATACGCAGTATTTT.

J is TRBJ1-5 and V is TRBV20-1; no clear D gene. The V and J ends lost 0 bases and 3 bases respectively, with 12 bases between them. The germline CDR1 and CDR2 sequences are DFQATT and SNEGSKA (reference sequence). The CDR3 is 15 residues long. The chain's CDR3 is CSARDHGQINQPQHF. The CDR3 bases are TGCAGTGCTAGAGATCACGGGCAGATCAATCAGCCCCAGCATTTT.

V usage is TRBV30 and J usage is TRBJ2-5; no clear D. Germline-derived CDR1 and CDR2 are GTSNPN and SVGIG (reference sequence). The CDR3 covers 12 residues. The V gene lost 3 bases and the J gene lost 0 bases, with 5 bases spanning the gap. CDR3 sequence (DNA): TGTGCCTGGAGAAGGAACCAAGAGACCCAGTACTTC. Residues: CAWRRNQETQYF. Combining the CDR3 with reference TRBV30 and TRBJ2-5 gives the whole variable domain SQTIHQWPATLVQPVGSPLSLECTVEGTSNPNLYWYRQAAGRGLQLLFYSVGIGQISSEVPQNLSASRPQDRQFILSSKKLLLSDSGFYLCAWRRNQETQYFGPGTRLLVL.

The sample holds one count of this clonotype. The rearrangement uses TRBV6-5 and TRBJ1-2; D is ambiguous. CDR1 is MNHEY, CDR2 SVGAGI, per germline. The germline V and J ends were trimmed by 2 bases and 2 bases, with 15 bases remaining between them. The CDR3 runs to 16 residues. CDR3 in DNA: TGTGCCAGCAGTTACCGCGGACCGACTGACAACTATGGCTACACCTTC. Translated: CASSYRGPTDNYGYTF.

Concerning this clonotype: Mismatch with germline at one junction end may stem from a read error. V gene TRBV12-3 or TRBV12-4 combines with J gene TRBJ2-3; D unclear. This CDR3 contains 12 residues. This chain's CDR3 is CASSPRTDAQYF. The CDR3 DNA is TGTGCCAGCAGTCCCCGAACAGATGCGCAGTATTTT.

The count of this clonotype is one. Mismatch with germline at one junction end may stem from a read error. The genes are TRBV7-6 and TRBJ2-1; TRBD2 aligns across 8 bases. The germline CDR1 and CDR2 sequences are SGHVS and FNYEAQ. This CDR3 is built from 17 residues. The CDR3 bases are TGTGTCAGCAGCTTAGGGGTAGCGGGGATGTCCTACAATGAGCAGTTCTTC. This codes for CVSSLGVAGMSYNEQFF.

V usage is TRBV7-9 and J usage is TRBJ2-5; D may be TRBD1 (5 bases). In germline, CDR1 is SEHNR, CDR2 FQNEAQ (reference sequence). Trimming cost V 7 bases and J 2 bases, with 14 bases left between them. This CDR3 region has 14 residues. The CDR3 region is CASTTTVYQETQYF. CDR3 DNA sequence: TGTGCCAGCACCACGACAGTATATCAAGAGACCCAGTACTTC. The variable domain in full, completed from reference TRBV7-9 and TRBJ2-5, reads DTGVSQNPRHKITKRGQNVTFRCDPISEHNRLYWYRQTLGQGPEFLTYFQNEAQLEKSRLLSDRFSAERPKGSFSTLEIQRTEQGDSAMYLCASTTTVYQETQYFGPGTRLLVL.

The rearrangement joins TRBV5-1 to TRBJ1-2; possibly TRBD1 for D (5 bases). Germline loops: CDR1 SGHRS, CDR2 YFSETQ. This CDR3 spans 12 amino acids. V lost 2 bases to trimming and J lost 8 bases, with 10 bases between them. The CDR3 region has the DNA TGCGCCAGCAGCTTACAGGATGGCGGCTACACCTTC. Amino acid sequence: CASSLQDGGYTF.

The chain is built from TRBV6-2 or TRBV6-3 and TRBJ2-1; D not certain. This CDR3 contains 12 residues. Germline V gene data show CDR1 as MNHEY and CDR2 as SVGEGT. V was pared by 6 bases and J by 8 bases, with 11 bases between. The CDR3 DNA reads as TGTGCCAGCAGGGGCGCCCCCGATGAGCAGTTCTTC. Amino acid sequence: CASRGAPDEQFF.

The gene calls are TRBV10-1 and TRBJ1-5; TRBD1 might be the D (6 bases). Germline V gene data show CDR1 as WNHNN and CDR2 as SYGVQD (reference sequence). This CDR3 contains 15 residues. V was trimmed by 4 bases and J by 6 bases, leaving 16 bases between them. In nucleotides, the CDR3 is TGCGCCAGCAGTGGATGGGCAGGGGAAATTCAGCCCCAGCATTTT. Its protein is CASSGWAGEIQPQHF.

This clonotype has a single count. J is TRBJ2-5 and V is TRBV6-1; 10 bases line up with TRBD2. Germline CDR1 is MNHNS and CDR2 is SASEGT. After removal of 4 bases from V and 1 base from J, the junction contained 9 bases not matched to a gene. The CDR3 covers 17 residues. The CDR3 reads CASSALSGGAIQETQYF. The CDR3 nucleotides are TGTGCCAGCAGTGCTCTAAGCGGGGGGGCCATCCAAGAGACCCAGTACTTC.

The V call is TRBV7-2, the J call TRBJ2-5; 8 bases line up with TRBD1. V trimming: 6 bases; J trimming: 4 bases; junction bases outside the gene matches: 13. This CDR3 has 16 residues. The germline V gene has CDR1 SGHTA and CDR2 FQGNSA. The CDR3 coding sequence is TGTGCCAGCAGATCTAGAGGCAGGGGGCAGGGAGAGACCCAGTACTTC. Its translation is CASRSRGRGQGETQYF.

This CDR3 is CASSFRVSSYNEQFF. DNA for the CDR3: TGTGCCAGCAGCTTTAGGGTTAGCTCCTACAATGAGCAGTTCTTC. This chain uses TRBV7-6 with TRBJ2-1; D call uncertain. In germline, CDR1 is SGHVS, CDR2 FNYEAQ. CDR3 length: 15 residues. V was trimmed by 3 bases and J by 0 bases, leaving 9 bases between them.

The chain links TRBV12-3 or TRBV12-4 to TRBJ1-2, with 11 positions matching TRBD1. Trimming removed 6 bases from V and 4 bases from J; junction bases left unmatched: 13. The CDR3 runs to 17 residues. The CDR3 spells CASSPGQGGPRGYGYTF. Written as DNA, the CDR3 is TGTGCCAGCAGCCCGGGACAGGGGGGCCCGCGAGGCTATGGCTACACCTTC.

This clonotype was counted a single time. The CDR3 coding sequence is TGCGCCAGCAGCTTGGCGGGACAGGGTGAAGGCTACACCTTC. Protein product: CASSLAGQGEGYTF. V gene TRBV5-1 combines with J gene TRBJ1-2; 9 bases agree with TRBD1. The CDR3 extends over 14 amino acids. J lost 8 bases, V lost 0 bases, and 5 bases had no gene match. Germline V gene lookup returns CDR1 SGHRS and CDR2 YFSETQ.